One sample yielded the 27 T cell receptor beta chains listed below, sequenced in a study of blood T cell repertoires in COVID-19. Some clones are missing from TCRdb's copy, which holds only in-frame ones; the method was immunoSEQ multiplex PCR. The data show 95,000 to 130,000 clones, about nine tenths seen once. The sequencing input was peripheral blood. These receptor sequences come from a human donor with active COVID-19. The donor label of this sample is uncertain.

In DNA, the CDR3 is TGTGCCAGCAGTTCATACAGGGGGCCGAAGAATGAGCAGTTCTTC. Translating gives CASSSYRGPKNEQFF. The rearrangement uses TRBV27 and TRBJ2-1; TRBD1 matches at 9 bases. Germline CDR1 reads MNHEY; CDR2 reads SMNVEV (reference sequence). The CDR3 sequence is 15 residues long. Trimming removed 4 bases from V and 7 bases from J; junction bases left unmatched: 8.

This chain uses TRBV7-8 with TRBJ2-5; the match to TRBD1 covers 7 bases. The CDR3 loop spans 15 amino acids. In germline, CDR1 is SGHVS, CDR2 FQNEAQ. V trimming: 8 bases; J trimming: 3 bases; junction bases outside the gene matches: 12. Here the CDR3 reads CASSQSGTEEETQYF. CDR3 nucleotides: TGTGCCAGCTCTCAGTCCGGGACAGAAGAAGAGACCCAGTACTTC. The variable domain in full, completed from reference TRBV7-8 and TRBJ2-5, reads GAGVSQSPRYKVAKRGQDVALRCDPISGHVSLFWYQQALGQGPEFLTYFQNEAQLDKSGLPSDRFFAERPEGSVSTLKIQRTQQEDSAVYLCASSQSGTEEETQYFGPGTRLLVL.

The CDR3 DNA is TGTGCCAGCAGCGTCCGAAGACAGGGGGCGTATGGCTACACCTTC. Translation: CASSVRRQGAYGYTF. V gene TRBV9 combines with J gene TRBJ1-2; 10 nucleotides agree with TRBD1. The trim removed 2 bases at V and 5 bases at J, leaving 6 bases unmatched. Germline V gene data show CDR1 as SGDLS and CDR2 as YYNGEE. The CDR3 has 15 amino acids.

As regards this clone: Compared with germline, one end of the junction differs, possibly owing to a read error. V is TRBV6-4 and J is TRBJ2-5; 8 positions match TRBD2. Germline V gives CDR1 MRHNA, CDR2 SNTAGT. The CDR3 has 15 amino acids. CDR3 amino acids: CASSELGGLGAPSHF. The CDR3 DNA reads TGTGCCAGCAGTGAGTTGGGGGGACTAGGGGCGCCGAGCCACTTC.

This chain uses TRBV18 with TRBJ1-5; a possible D gene is TRBD1 (6 bases). V was pared by 4 bases and J by 7 bases, with 11 bases between. Germline-derived CDR1 and CDR2 are KGHSH and LQKENI. There are 13 residues in the CDR3. The CDR3 protein is CASSQGQSQPQHF. For the CDR3, the DNA is TGTGCCAGCTCACAAGGACAGTCCCAGCCCCAGCATTTT.

The J gene is TRBJ2-5, the V gene TRBV5-8, with 9 bases fitting TRBD2. V was pared by 2 bases and J by 5 bases, with 7 bases of the junction left unmatched. The CDR3 is made up of 15 amino acids. Germline CDR1 SGHTS, CDR2 YDEGEE. CDR3 sequence reads: CASSLGTSSSETQYF. CDR3 in DNA: TGTGCCAGCAGCTTAGGGACTAGCTCTTCGGAGACCCAGTACTTC.

A few counts support this clone. The genes are TRBV7-9 and TRBJ1-4; no definite D call. CDR1 and CDR2 (germline): SEHNR, FQNEAQ (reference sequence). Between the trimmed V and J ends, which lost 5 bases and 8 bases, there was a span of 12 bases. The CDR3 contains 13 residues. CDR3 sequence (DNA): TGTGCCAGCAGCCTTCCGGTGATCGAAAAACTGTTTTTT. Protein: CASSLPVIEKLFF.

This chain joins TRBV5-4 and TRBJ2-5; D remains ambiguous. V was cut by 1 base and J by 13 bases, with 23 bases left in between. Germline-derived CDR1 and CDR2 are SGHNT and YYREEE (reference sequence). The CDR3 length is 15 residues. The CDR3 region has the DNA TGTGCCAGCAGCTTGAGTAGTAGTTTTGAGAGTCCAAGGTACTTC. Amino acid sequence: CASSLSSSFESPRYF. The full variable domain, rest sourced from reference TRBV5-4 and TRBJ2-5, is ETGVTQSPTHLIKTRGQQVTLRCSSQSGHNTVSWYQQALGQGPQFIFQYYREEENGRGNFPPRFSGLQFPNYSSELNVNALELDDSALYLCASSLSSSFESPRYFGPGTRLLVL.

The rearrangement joins TRBV7-9 to TRBJ2-5, with TRBD1 matching 10 bases. The germline CDR1 and CDR2 sequences are SEHNR and FQNEAQ (reference sequence). The CDR3 contains 17 residues. Unmatched junction bases numbered 9, after V lost 1 base and J lost 4 bases. This CDR3 reads CASSLDRDRGRGETQYF. CDR3 DNA: TGTGCCAGCAGCTTAGATAGGGACAGGGGCAGAGGAGAGACCCAGTACTTC. Using reference TRBV7-9 and TRBJ2-5 for the parts outside the CDR3, the full variable domain is DTGVSQNPRHKITKRGQNVTFRCDPISEHNRLYWYRQTLGQGPEFLTYFQNEAQLEKSRLLSDRFSAERPKGSFSTLEIQRTEQGDSAMYLCASSLDRDRGRGETQYFGPGTRLLVL.

The rearrangement joins TRBV4-3 to TRBJ2-6, with D perhaps matching TRBD2 (7 bases). The CDR3 covers 17 residues. Germline values: CDR1 LGHNA, CDR2 YSLEER. Trimming removed 1 base at V and 2 bases at J, with 12 bases between. CDR3 loop: CASSQAPGGAGANVLTF. In DNA form, the CDR3 reads TGCGCCAGCAGCCAAGCCCCGGGGGGCGCTGGGGCCAACGTCCTGACTTTC.

This clone occurred once. The rearrangement links TRBV27 to TRBJ1-2; D gene uncertain. V dropped 7 bases and J dropped 0 bases, with 12 bases sitting between them. This CDR3 contains 14 residues. Germline CDR1 is MNHEY and CDR2 is SMNVEV (reference sequence). DNA of the CDR3: TGTGCCAGCAAGGAAGCGTTAGCTAACTATGGCTACACCTTC. It is translated as CASKEALANYGYTF.

The rearrangement uses TRBV9 and TRBJ2-5, with 9 bases aligning to TRBD1. There are 15 residues in the CDR3. J gave up 0 bases and V 3 bases, and 3 bases lay outside the gene matches. CDR1 and CDR2 (germline): SGDLS, YYNGEE. The CDR3 DNA follows: TGTGCCAGCAGCGGGGGGACAGGGTACCAAGAGACCCAGTACTTC. This sequence encodes CASSGGTGYQETQYF.

The genes are TRBV9 and TRBJ1-2; 7 positions agree with TRBD1. This CDR3 spans 16 amino acids. V trimming: 0 bases; J trimming: 3 bases; junction bases outside the gene matches: 8. In germline, CDR1 is SGDLS, CDR2 YYNGEE. CDR3 sequence reads: CASSVESTGLDYGYTF. The CDR3 DNA reads as TGTGCCAGCAGCGTAGAGTCGACAGGGCTGGACTATGGCTACACCTTC.

The V gene is TRBV13, the J gene TRBJ2-2, with D possibly matching TRBD2 (6 bases). There are 19 residues in the CDR3. The V end lost 2 bases, the J end lost 0 bases, and 19 bases lay between the germline ends. Germline V gene lookup returns CDR1 PRHDT and CDR2 FYEKMQ (reference sequence). The DNA for the CDR3 is TGTGCCAGCAGCTTATTCCCGCCCCGACTAGGGACGAACACCGGGGAGCTGTTTTTT. It specifies CASSLFPPRLGTNTGELFF.

This chain uses TRBV15 with TRBJ2-3; no definite D call. The CDR3 totals 14 residues. The germline gives CDR1 LNHNV, CDR2 YYDKDF (reference sequence). The V end was cut by 0 bases, the J end by 3 bases, with 7 bases between. The CDR3 here is CATSRDPPTDTQYF. The CDR3 DNA reads as TGTGCCACCAGCAGAGATCCTCCTACAGATACGCAGTATTTT.

The rearrangement uses TRBV15 and TRBJ1-6; TRBD1 matches 11 bases. The germline V gene has CDR1 LNHNV and CDR2 YYDKDF (reference sequence). Germline trimming cut 0 bases from V and 10 bases from J; bases unmatched to any gene: 8. The CDR3 is made up of 17 amino acids. CDR3 in amino acids: CATSRDRGTGGGSPLHF. Here the CDR3 DNA reads TGTGCCACCAGCAGAGACCGTGGGACAGGGGGTGGGTCACCCCTCCACTTT.

The chain has TRBV30 and TRBJ1-1; D gene uncertain. The CDR3 contains 16 residues. The V end was cut by 1 base, the J end by 6 bases, with 21 bases between. The germline V gene encodes CDR1 GTSNPN and CDR2 SVGIG (reference sequence). The CDR3 region is CAWSGKVSDWAAEAFF. CDR3 coding DNA: TGTGCCTGGAGTGGAAAGGTTAGCGACTGGGCCGCTGAAGCTTTCTTT.

The rearrangement links TRBV23-1 to TRBJ1-2; D might be TRBD1 (5 bases). TRBV23-1 counts as an open reading frame of uncertain function. Deletions cut 7 bases from V and 5 bases from J, with 11 bases between. The CDR3 covers 12 residues. The CDR3, as DNA: TGCGCCAGCAAAAAGGGGAGGTATGGCTACACCTTC. Protein product: CASKKGRYGYTF.

The rearrangement links TRBV7-2 to TRBJ2-3; 11 positions agree with TRBD1. V trimming: 5 bases; J trimming: 4 bases; junction bases outside the gene matches: 8. The CDR3 is 16 amino acids. Germline CDR1 and CDR2: SGHTA and FQGNSA. The CDR3 is CASSKYPGQGADTQYF. The CDR3 DNA follows: TGTGCCAGCAGCAAATACCCGGGACAGGGGGCAGATACGCAGTATTTT.

V and J are TRBV5-1 and TRBJ2-7; 8 bases match TRBD2. In germline, CDR1 is SGHRS, CDR2 YFSETQ. V lost 3 bases and J lost 6; bases outside the gene matches: 8. The CDR3 consists of 14 residues. The CDR3 DNA reads as TGCGCCAGCAGCTCAGCGGGGGCCGGTGGCGAGCAGTACTTC. Protein: CASSSAGAGGEQYF.

This chain connects TRBV27 to TRBJ2-7; 8 bases are a match to TRBD1. The germline CDR1 and CDR2 sequences are MNHEY and SMNVEV (reference sequence). The length of the CDR3 is 16 residues. V trimming: 4 bases; J trimming: 4 bases; junction bases outside the gene matches: 12. In DNA, the CDR3 is TGTGCCAGCAGTTATCCGTCGGGGACAGGCTTTTACGAGCAGTACTTC. Its translation is CASSYPSGTGFYEQYF.

This sequence joins TRBV5-6 and TRBJ2-5; D perhaps matches TRBD1 (6 bases). From germline, CDR1 is SGHDT and CDR2 YYEEEE. The length of the CDR3 is 16 residues. V was shortened by 4 bases and J by 3 bases, with 19 bases between the two germline ends. The CDR3 loop reads CASSGPGTHSEETQYF. The CDR3 region has the DNA TGTGCCAGCAGCGGGCCCGGGACACACTCTGAAGAGACCCAGTACTTC.

J is TRBJ2-2 and V is TRBV14; D is uncertain. V was clipped by 6 bases and J by 3 bases, with 11 bases between them. Germline loops: CDR1 SGHDN, CDR2 FVKESK. There are 14 residues in the CDR3. The CDR3 reads CASRGRWDTGELFF. In DNA, the CDR3 is TGTGCCAGCAGAGGCAGGTGGGACACCGGGGAGCTGTTTTTT.

This chain links TRBV7-2 with TRBJ2-1; 8 bases are shared with TRBD2. Looked up from germline, CDR1 is SGHTA and CDR2 is FQGNSA. V trimming: 2 bases; J trimming: 6 bases; junction bases outside the gene matches: 9. The CDR3 length is 16 residues. CDR3 residues: CASSLSGTSGSNEQFF. In DNA, the CDR3 is TGTGCCAGCAGCTTATCCGGGACTAGTGGGTCCAATGAGCAGTTCTTC. Based on the CDR3 plus reference TRBV7-2 and TRBJ2-1, the full variable domain is GAGVSQSPSNKVTEKGKDVELRCDPISGHTALYWYRQSLGQGLEFLIYFQGNSAPDKSGLPSDRFSAERTGGSVSTLTIQRTQQEDSAVYLCASSLSGTSGSNEQFFGPGTRLTVL.

This clone was counted a single time. The chain has TRBV7-6 and TRBJ2-3, with D perhaps matching TRBD1 (6 bases). The CDR3 extends over 15 amino acids. V was pared by 5 bases and J by 1 base, with 13 bases between. The V gene's germline CDR1 is SGHVS and CDR2 FNYEAQ. The CDR3 region has the DNA TGTGCCAGCAGCCCCACGGACAGAGGCACAGATACGCAGTATTTT. Amino acid sequence: CASSPTDRGTDTQYF.

The chain has TRBV2 and TRBJ2-7; D might be TRBD1 (6 bases). The CDR3 covers 14 residues. V dropped 3 bases and J dropped 2 bases, with 11 bases sitting between them. In germline, CDR1 is SNHLY, CDR2 FYNNEI. This CDR3 reads CASSDSGHPYEQYF. CDR3 sequence (DNA): TGTGCCAGCAGTGATTCGGGACACCCCTACGAGCAGTACTTC.

V and J are TRBV5-6 and TRBJ1-2; 8 positions match TRBD1. Germline assignment: CDR1 SGHDT and CDR2 YYEEEE. This CDR3 is built from 13 residues. Trimming cost V 6 bases and J 3 bases; bases outside gene matches: 4. The CDR3 loop reads CASTRTGYYGYTF. As DNA, the CDR3 is TGTGCCAGCACCCGGACAGGGTACTATGGCTACACCTTC.